A single sample gave rise to the 32 T cell receptor beta chains below, sequenced in a study of T cell repertoires and HLA-DP antigens. These receptors are not linked to any known antigen. TCRdb keeps only in-frame clones here, not all; method: immunoSEQ multiplex PCR. The table records roughly 70,000 clones, just under 80% of them present only once. Sequencing was carried out using CD4+ T cells from PBMCs. All receptors come from a man in his sixties in good health and CMV-seronegative.

The chain recombines TRBV19 with TRBJ2-7; D may be TRBD2 (6 bases). Trimming shortened V by 9 bases and J by 2 bases, and 17 bases separated the two germline ends. Germline V gene sequence: CDR1 LNHDA, CDR2 SQIVND (reference sequence). The CDR3 totals 14 residues. In DNA form, the CDR3 reads TGTGCCAGCCCCCTAGGGAGGACGACCTACGAGCAGTACGTC. It yields the protein CASPLGRTTYEQYV.

The chain employs TRBV7-8 and TRBJ2-7, with D unresolved. Germline V gene lookup returns CDR1 SGHVS and CDR2 FQNEAQ. CDR3 length equals 16 residues. V lost 5 bases, J lost 1 base, and 18 bases lay in between. The CDR3 nucleotides are TGTGCCAGCAGCCCTAGAGTAGGTCCCGGGTCCTACGAGCAGTACTTC. As protein: CASSPRVGPGSYEQYF. Looking up the rest from reference TRBV7-8 and TRBJ2-7 gives the full variable domain: GAGVSQSPRYKVAKRGQDVALRCDPISGHVSLFWYQQALGQGPEFLTYFQNEAQLDKSGLPSDRFFAERPEGSVSTLKIQRTQQEDSAVYLCASSPRVGPGSYEQYFGPGTRLTVT.

V usage is TRBV18 and J usage is TRBJ1-1; 8 bases agree with TRBD1. CDR1 KGHSH and CDR2 LQKENI come from the germline V gene. The V gene end was trimmed by 1 base and the J gene end by 4 bases; junction bases not matched to a gene: 5. CDR3 size: 15 residues. CDR3 amino acids: CASSPQGTGLTEAFF. The CDR3 DNA sequence: TGTGCCAGCTCACCACAAGGGACAGGTCTCACTGAAGCTTTCTTT. The whole variable domain, remainder taken from reference TRBV18 and TRBJ1-1, is NAGVMQNPRHLVRRRGQEARLRCSPMKGHSHVYWYRQLPEEGLKFMVYLQKENIIDESGMPKERFSAEFPKEGPSILRIQQVVRGDSAAYFCASSPQGTGLTEAFFGQGTRLTVV.

The CDR3 region has the DNA TGTGCCAGCAGCTTGTTAGGGGTGGATGGCTACACCTTC. This gives the protein CASSLLGVDGYTF. The chain couples TRBV5-4 to TRBJ1-2; TRBD1 is a possible D gene (5 bases). The V end lost 1 base, the J end lost 6 bases, and 10 bases lay between the germline ends. Per the germline V gene, CDR1 is SGHNT and CDR2 is YYREEE (reference sequence). CDR3 length equals 13 residues.

The sample holds many counts of this clone. The chain links TRBV4-2 to TRBJ2-5; TRBD2 agrees at 10 bases. V lost 2 bases and J lost 2; bases outside the gene matches: 2. CDR3 length equals 15 residues. Germline V gene sequence: CDR1 LGHNA, CDR2 YNFKEQ. As DNA, the CDR3 is TGTGCCAGCAGCCAAACTAGCGGGACACAAGAGACCCAGTACTTC. This codes for CASSQTSGTQETQYF.

This clone was seen only a few times. V and J are TRBV11-2 and TRBJ1-1, with unresolved D. Germline V CDR1 and CDR2: SGHAT, FQNNGV. The CDR3 is 11 amino acids. V dropped 5 bases and J dropped 7 bases, with 8 bases sitting between them. The CDR3 reads CASSIGLEAFF. DNA of the CDR3: TGTGCCAGCAGCATCGGGCTTGAAGCTTTCTTT.

The chain employs TRBV7-6 and TRBJ2-1; weak D call: TRBD2 (5 bases). Trimming left V 5 bases short and J 6 bases short, with 8 bases between. CDR3 length: 12 amino acids. CDR1 and CDR2 (germline): SGHVS, FNYEAQ. Written as DNA, the CDR3 is TGTGCCAGCAGCCAAAGCGGCAATGAGCAGTTCTTC. Translated: CASSQSGNEQFF.

This clone was counted only a few times. V usage is TRBV11-3 and J usage is TRBJ2-5; 12 positions match TRBD2. Germline V gene sequence: CDR1 SGHNT, CDR2 YENEEA. This CDR3 spans 15 amino acids. Trimming took 6 bases from V and 4 from J; bases not matched to a gene: 6. The CDR3 DNA sequence: TGTGCCAGCAGTCAACTAGCGGGAGGATCAGAGACCCAGTACTTC. Its translation: CASSQLAGGSETQYF.

The chain is built from TRBV2 and TRBJ2-2; D remains unclear. V shed 4 bases and J shed 1 base, with 4 bases lying between them. This CDR3 has 13 residues. Germline V gene sequence: CDR1 SNHLY, CDR2 FYNNEI. CDR3 sequence (DNA): TGTGCCAGCAGTGTCCGGAACACCGGGGAGCTGTTTTTT. Translating gives CASSVRNTGELFF.

The chain joins TRBV19 to TRBJ2-5; TRBD2 agrees at 13 bases. CDR3 length: 15 residues. In germline, CDR1 is LNHDA, CDR2 SQIVND (reference sequence). V lost 5 bases, J lost 4 bases, and 4 bases stayed unmatched. This chain's CDR3 is CASSSTSGRAETQYF. For the CDR3, the DNA is TGTGCCAGTAGTTCAACTAGCGGGAGGGCAGAGACCCAGTACTTC.

The V and J genes are TRBV6-5 and TRBJ2-7, with D maybe TRBD1 (5 bases). Germline V gives CDR1 MNHEY, CDR2 SVGAGI. Trimming left V 8 bases short and J 1 base short, with 12 bases between. The CDR3 covers 13 residues. The CDR3 protein is CASSKQESYEQYF. In nucleotides, the CDR3 is TGTGCCAGCTCTAAACAGGAGTCCTACGAGCAGTACTTC.

The chain couples TRBV2 to TRBJ2-3, with TRBD2 matching over 7 bases. V gave up 6 bases and J gave up 6 bases; unmatched junction bases: 12. Germline values: CDR1 SNHLY, CDR2 FYNNEI. The CDR3 runs to 15 residues. CDR3 coding DNA: TGTGCCAGCAGGGGGGGACTAATGGGAATGGATACGCAGTATTTT. This sequence encodes CASRGGLMGMDTQYF.

There are a few counts of this clone. This sequence joins TRBV7-2 and TRBJ2-1; perhaps TRBD2 as D (5 bases). The CDR3 covers 15 residues. The germline V gene encodes CDR1 SGHTA and CDR2 FQGNSA. Trimming stripped 0 bases from V and 0 bases from J, with 6 bases between. The CDR3 bases are TGTGCCAGCAGCTTAGCGGGAGTCTCCTACAATGAGCAGTTCTTC. It encodes CASSLAGVSYNEQFF.

The genes are TRBV6-5 and TRBJ2-6; D unresolved. This CDR3 comprises 15 residues. Trimming took off 6 bases at V and 0 bases at J, with 9 bases between the two ends. The germline V gene encodes CDR1 MNHEY and CDR2 SVGAGI. The chain's CDR3 is CASSSQSSGANVLTF. CDR3 nucleotide sequence: TGTGCCAGCAGCTCTCAGTCCTCTGGGGCCAACGTCCTGACTTTC.

The J gene is TRBJ1-5, the V gene TRBV2; D might be TRBD1 (5 bases). The V end was cut by 6 bases, the J end by 5 bases, with 11 bases between. CDR1 is SNHLY and CDR2 is FYNNEI in the germline V gene. This CDR3 region has 13 residues. CDR3: CASSRGEDQPQHF. The DNA for the CDR3 is TGTGCCAGCAGCCGGGGCGAGGATCAGCCCCAGCATTTT.

The CDR3 sequence: CASSFQGTDTMYF. In DNA form, the CDR3 reads TGTGCCAGCAGTTTCCAGGGAACAGATACGATGTACTTC. The chain links TRBV25-1 to TRBJ2-7; perhaps TRBD1 as D (5 bases). The CDR3 loop spans 13 amino acids. Trimming took 5 bases from V and 12 from J, leaving 20 bases between them. Germline CDR1 MGHDK, CDR2 SYGVNS.

The chain combines TRBV6-1 with TRBJ1-5; D is undetermined. Germline V gives CDR1 MNHNS, CDR2 SASEGT. V was cut by 2 bases and J by 1 base, with 9 bases left in between. This CDR3 is 15 amino acids long. Here the CDR3 reads CASSEFGVSNQPQHF. The CDR3 DNA follows: TGTGCCAGCAGTGAATTTGGGGTGAGCAATCAGCCCCAGCATTTT.

The rearrangement uses TRBV10-3 and TRBJ1-6; D remains ambiguous. Trimming pared 4 bases from V and 7 bases from J, leaving 8 bases between. CDR3 length equals 13 residues. Germline V gene sequence: CDR1 ENHRY, CDR2 SYGVKD. Here the CDR3 reads CAISVQTNSPLHF. The CDR3 nucleotides are TGTGCCATCAGTGTTCAGACGAATTCACCCCTCCACTTT.

This clone was seen a handful of times. This chain links TRBV6-1 with TRBJ2-3; 9 positions agree with TRBD2. The germline V gene encodes CDR1 MNHNS and CDR2 SASEGT. V lost 4 bases and J lost 3; bases outside the gene matches: 8. The CDR3 has 16 amino acids. The CDR3 is CASSVDGTSLTDTQYF. CDR3 coding DNA: TGTGCCAGCAGTGTTGACGGGACTAGCCTAACAGATACGCAGTATTTT.

The rearrangement uses TRBV9 and TRBJ2-7; D assignment may be TRBD1 or TRBD2 (5 bases each). The germline V gene encodes CDR1 SGDLS and CDR2 YYNGEE. The CDR3 loop spans 15 amino acids. Trimming pared 0 bases from V and 4 bases from J, leaving 14 bases between. CDR3 DNA sequence: TGTGCCAGCAGCGTAGGTGACGGAGGACAATACGAGCAGTACGTC. Its translation: CASSVGDGGQYEQYV.

This rearrangement joins TRBV5-4 to TRBJ2-5; the D is unclear. The CDR3 extends over 16 amino acids. In germline, CDR1 is SGHNT, CDR2 YYREEE (reference sequence). V dropped 0 bases and J dropped 2 bases, with 14 bases sitting between them. The CDR3 protein is CASSLGVTYGQETQYF. For the CDR3, the DNA is TGTGCCAGCAGCTTGGGGGTGACATACGGGCAAGAGACCCAGTACTTC.

This chain connects TRBV5-6 to TRBJ2-5, with 11 bases aligning to TRBD1. Germline V gives CDR1 SGHDT, CDR2 YYEEEE. This CDR3 is 14 amino acids long. Trimming took 4 bases from V and 2 from J; bases not matched to a gene: 1. CDR3 DNA sequence: TGTGCCAGCAGCGGGACAGGGGGGCAAGAGACCCAGTACTTC. It yields the protein CASSGTGGQETQYF.

The rearrangement uses TRBV11-2 and TRBJ2-7; 7 nucleotides match TRBD2. There are 13 residues in the CDR3. Trimming took 8 bases from V and 0 from J; bases not matched to a gene: 4. Germline loops: CDR1 SGHAT, CDR2 FQNNGV. The DNA of the CDR3 is TGTGCCAGCGCCAGCGGGAACTCCTACGAGCAGTACGTC. Residues: CASASGNSYEQYV.

This clone was seen a handful of times. The chain couples TRBV6-1 to TRBJ2-1, with 9 bases identical to TRBD1. Per germline, CDR1 MNHNS and CDR2 SASEGT. The CDR3 loop spans 14 amino acids. Germline trimming cut 4 bases from V and 6 bases from J; bases unmatched to any gene: 4. CDR3 protein: CASSAPDRGNEQFF. The DNA of the CDR3 is TGTGCCAGCAGTGCTCCGGACAGGGGCAATGAGCAGTTCTTC.

The rearrangement joins TRBV9 to TRBJ2-2; weak D call: TRBD1 (5 bases). Germline V gene data show CDR1 as SGDLS and CDR2 as YYNGEE. V shed 0 bases and J shed 6 bases, with 9 bases lying between them. The CDR3 has 14 amino acids. CDR3 in amino acids: CASSVDIGAGELFF. The CDR3 coding sequence is TGTGCCAGCAGCGTAGATATAGGGGCCGGGGAGCTGTTTTTT.

The V call is TRBV7-6, the J call TRBJ2-2; 7 positions match TRBD2. Per the germline V gene, CDR1 is SGHVS and CDR2 is FNYEAQ. The CDR3 totals 15 residues. The J segment lost 3 bases and the V segment lost 0 bases, leaving 1 base of the junction unmatched. The CDR3 reads CASSLARGYTGELFF. In DNA form, the CDR3 reads TGTGCCAGCAGCTTAGCGCGGGGGTACACCGGGGAGCTGTTTTTT.

The gene calls are TRBV6-4 and TRBJ2-1, with D possibly being TRBD1 or TRBD2 (5 bases each). V lost 4 bases to trimming and J lost 6 bases, with 10 bases between them. There are 13 residues in the CDR3. Germline V CDR1 and CDR2: MRHNA, SNTAGT. The CDR3 loop is CASSVERGNEQFF. The DNA of the CDR3 is TGTGCCAGCAGTGTCGAGAGGGGCAATGAGCAGTTCTTC.

The chain carries TRBV30 and TRBJ2-5; tentative D call: TRBD1 (5 bases). V lost 2 bases, J lost 1 base, and 8 bases lay in between. The CDR3 loop spans 13 amino acids. Germline V lookup: CDR1 GTSNPN, CDR2 SVGIG (reference sequence). The DNA for the CDR3 is TGTGCCTGGAGTAGACAGCTCCAAGAGACCCAGTACTTC. Its translation is CAWSRQLQETQYF.

V gene TRBV4-2 combines with J gene TRBJ1-1; D unresolved. CDR3 length equals 11 residues. Germline V gene lookup returns CDR1 LGHNA and CDR2 YNFKEQ. The V end was cut by 2 bases, the J end by 5 bases, with 3 bases between. The DNA for the CDR3 is TGTGCCAGCAGCCAAAGGACTGAAGCTTTCTTT. Amino acids: CASSQRTEAFF.

The chain links TRBV4-1 to TRBJ1-3; 8 bases are shared with TRBD1. This CDR3 spans 15 amino acids. Germline V gives CDR1 MGHRA, CDR2 YSYEKL. V was clipped by 4 bases and J by 4 bases; unmatched bases: 6. The CDR3 DNA reads as TGCGCCAGCAGCCTTACGACAGGGGCCGGAAACACCATATATTTT. This codes for CASSLTTGAGNTIYF.

This clone turned up a few times. The chain uses TRBV6-6 and TRBJ2-6; D gene unclear. Germline V CDR1 and CDR2: MNHNY, SVGAGI (reference sequence). V lost 0 bases, J lost 0 bases, and 3 bases lay in between. The length of the CDR3 is 15 residues. The CDR3 region has the DNA TGTGCCAGCAGTTACTCTGGCTCTGGGGCCAACGTCCTGACTTTC. As protein: CASSYSGSGANVLTF.

In this sample, this clone turned up once. The chain carries TRBV5-1 and TRBJ2-5, with D perhaps assigned TRBD1 or TRBD2 (6 bases each). Germline CDR1 SGHRS, CDR2 YFSETQ. The V and J ends lost 0 bases and 3 bases respectively, with 15 bases between them. The CDR3 is made up of 16 amino acids. CDR3 sequence (DNA): TGCGCCAGCAGCTTGGTGGCCGGAGGGGGTGAAGAGACCCAGTACTTC. This translates into CASSLVAGGGEETQYF.